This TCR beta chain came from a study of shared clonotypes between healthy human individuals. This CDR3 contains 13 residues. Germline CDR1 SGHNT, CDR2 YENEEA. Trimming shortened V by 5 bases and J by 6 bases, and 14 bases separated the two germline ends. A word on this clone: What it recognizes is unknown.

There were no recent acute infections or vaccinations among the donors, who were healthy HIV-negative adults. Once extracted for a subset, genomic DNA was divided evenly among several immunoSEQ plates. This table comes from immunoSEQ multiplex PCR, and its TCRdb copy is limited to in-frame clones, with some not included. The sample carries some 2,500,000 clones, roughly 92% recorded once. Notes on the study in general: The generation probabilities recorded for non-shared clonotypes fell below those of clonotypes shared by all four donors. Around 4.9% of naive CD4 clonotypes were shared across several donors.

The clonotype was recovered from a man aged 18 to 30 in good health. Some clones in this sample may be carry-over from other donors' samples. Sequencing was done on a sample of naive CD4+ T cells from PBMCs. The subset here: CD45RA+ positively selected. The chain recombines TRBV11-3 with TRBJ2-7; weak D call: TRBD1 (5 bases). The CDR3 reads CASSPQGQSEQYF. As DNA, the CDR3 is TGTGCCAGCAGCCCCCAGGGTCAAAGCGAGCAGTACTTC.